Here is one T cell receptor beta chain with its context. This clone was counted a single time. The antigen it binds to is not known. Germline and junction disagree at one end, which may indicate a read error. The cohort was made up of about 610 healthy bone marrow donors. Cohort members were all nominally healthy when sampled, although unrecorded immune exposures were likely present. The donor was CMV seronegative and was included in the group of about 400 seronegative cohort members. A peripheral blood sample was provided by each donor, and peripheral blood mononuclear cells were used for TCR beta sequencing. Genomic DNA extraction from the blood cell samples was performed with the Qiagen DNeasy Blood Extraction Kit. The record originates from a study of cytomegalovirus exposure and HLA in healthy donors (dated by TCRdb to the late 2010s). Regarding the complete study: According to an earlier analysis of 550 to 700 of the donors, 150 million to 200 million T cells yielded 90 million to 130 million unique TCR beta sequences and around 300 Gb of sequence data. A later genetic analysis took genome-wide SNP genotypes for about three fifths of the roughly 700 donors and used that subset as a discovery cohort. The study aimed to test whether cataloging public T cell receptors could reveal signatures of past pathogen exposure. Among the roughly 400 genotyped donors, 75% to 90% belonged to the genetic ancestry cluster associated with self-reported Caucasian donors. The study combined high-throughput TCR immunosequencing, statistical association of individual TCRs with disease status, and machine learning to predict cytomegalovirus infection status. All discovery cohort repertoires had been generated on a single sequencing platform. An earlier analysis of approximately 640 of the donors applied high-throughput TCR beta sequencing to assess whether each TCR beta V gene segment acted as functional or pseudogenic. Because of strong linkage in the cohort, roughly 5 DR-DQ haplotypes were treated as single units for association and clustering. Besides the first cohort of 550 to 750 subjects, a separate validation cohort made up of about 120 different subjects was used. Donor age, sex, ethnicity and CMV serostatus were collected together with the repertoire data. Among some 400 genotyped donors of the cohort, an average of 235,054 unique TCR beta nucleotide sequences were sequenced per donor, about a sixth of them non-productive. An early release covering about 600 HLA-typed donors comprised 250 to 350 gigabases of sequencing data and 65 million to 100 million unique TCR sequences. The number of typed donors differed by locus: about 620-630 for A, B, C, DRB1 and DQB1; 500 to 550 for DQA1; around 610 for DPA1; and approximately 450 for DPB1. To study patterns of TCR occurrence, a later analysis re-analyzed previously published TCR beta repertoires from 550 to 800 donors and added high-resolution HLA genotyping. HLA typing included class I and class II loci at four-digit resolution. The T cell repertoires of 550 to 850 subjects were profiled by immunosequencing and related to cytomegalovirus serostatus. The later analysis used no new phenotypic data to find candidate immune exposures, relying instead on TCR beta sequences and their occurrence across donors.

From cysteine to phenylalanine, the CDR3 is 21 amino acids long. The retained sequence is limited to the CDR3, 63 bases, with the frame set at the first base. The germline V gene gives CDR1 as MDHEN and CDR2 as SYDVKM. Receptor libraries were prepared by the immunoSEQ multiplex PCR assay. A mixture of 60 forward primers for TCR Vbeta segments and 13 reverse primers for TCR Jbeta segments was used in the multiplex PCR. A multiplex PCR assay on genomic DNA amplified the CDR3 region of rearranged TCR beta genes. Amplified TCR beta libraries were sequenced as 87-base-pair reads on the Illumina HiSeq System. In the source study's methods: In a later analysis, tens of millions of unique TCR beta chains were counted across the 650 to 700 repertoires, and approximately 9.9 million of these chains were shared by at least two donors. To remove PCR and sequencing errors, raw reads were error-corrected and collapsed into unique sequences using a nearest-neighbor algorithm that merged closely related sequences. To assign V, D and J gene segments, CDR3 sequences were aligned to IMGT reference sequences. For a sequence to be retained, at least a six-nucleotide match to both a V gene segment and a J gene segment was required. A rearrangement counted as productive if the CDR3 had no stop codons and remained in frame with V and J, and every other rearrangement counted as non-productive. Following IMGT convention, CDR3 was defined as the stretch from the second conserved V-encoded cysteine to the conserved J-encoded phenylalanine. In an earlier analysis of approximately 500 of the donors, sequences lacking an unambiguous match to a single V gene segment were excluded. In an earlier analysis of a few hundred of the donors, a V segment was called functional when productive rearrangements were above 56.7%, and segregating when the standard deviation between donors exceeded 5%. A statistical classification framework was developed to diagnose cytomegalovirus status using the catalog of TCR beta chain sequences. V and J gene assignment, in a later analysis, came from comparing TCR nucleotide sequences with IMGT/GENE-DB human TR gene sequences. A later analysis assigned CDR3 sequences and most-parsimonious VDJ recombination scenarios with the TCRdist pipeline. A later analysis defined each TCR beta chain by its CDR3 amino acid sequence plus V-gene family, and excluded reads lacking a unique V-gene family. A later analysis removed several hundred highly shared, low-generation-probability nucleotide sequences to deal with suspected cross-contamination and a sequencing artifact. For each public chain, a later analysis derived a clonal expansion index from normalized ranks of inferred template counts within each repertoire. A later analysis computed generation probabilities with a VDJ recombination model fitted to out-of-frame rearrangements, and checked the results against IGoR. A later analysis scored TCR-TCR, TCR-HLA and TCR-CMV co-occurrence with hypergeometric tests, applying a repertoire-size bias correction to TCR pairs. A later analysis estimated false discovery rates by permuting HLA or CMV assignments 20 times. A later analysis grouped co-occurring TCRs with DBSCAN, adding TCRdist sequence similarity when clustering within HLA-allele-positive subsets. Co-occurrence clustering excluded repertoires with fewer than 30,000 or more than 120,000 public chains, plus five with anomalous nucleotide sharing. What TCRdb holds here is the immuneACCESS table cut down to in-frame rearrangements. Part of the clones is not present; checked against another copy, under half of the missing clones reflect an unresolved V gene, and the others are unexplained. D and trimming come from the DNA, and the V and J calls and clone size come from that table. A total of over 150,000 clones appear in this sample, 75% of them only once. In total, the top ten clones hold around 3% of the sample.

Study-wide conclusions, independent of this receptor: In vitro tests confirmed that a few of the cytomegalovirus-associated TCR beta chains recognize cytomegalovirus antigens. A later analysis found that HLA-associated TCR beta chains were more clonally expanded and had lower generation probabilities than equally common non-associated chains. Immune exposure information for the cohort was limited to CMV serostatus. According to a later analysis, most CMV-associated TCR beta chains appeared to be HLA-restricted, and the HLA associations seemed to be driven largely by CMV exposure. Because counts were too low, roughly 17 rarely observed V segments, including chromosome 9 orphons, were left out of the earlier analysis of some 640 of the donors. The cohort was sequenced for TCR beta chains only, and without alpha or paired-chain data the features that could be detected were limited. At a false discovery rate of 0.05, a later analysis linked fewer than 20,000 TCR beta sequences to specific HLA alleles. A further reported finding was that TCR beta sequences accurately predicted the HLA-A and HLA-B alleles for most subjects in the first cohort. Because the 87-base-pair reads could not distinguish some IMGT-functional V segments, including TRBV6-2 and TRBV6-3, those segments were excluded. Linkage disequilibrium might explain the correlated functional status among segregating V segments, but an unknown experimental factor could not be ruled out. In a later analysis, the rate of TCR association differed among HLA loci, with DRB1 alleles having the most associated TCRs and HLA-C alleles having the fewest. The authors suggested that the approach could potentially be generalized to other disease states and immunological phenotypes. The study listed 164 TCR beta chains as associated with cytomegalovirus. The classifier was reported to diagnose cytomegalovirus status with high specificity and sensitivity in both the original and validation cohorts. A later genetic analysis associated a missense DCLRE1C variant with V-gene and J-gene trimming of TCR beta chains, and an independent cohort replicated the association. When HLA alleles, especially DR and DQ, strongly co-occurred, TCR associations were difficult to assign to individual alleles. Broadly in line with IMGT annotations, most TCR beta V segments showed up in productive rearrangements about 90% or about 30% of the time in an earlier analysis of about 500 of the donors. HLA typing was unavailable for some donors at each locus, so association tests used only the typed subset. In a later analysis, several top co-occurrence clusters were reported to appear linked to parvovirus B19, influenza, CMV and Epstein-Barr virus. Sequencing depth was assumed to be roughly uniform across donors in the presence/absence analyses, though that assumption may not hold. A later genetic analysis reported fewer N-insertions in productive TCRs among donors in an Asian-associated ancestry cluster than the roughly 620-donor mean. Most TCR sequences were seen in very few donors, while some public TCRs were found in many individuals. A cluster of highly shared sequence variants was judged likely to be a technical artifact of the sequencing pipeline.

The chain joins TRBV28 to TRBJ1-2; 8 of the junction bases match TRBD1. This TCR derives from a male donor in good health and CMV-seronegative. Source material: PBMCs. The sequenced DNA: TGTGCCAGCAGTTTATTGTCCCCCTGGCAGGGGGCGCGATCGTACTACTATGGCCACACCTTC. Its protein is CASSLLSPWQGARSYYYGHTF.